This is a list of T cell receptor beta chains from one sample in a study of CD8 T cells in ankylosing spondylitis. Via MiXCR, TCRdb re-called the 5' RACE reads, giving one row per CDR3 protein. The sample yields about 540,000 distinct CDR3 sequences, about 13% seen once. Sequenced: blood, either unsorted or a sorted T cell fraction (not recorded which). Source of these receptors: a male donor with ankylosing spondylitis. The CDR3 runs from the conserved cysteine through the conserved F or W. Fields, in order: J gene, V gene, clone size, D gene, CDR3 DNA, CDR3 protein. D genes are given only for firm matches. Clone size is stated in some rows and not others, as once, few, many or a class when expanded.

j_gene: TRBJ1-1
v_gene: TRBV14
abundance: many
d_gene: TRBD1
CDR3nt: TGTGCCAGCAGCCAGATGCCTGGGACAGGAGGCACTGAAGCTTTCTTT
CDR3aa: CASSQMPGTGGTEAFF

j_gene: TRBJ2-1
v_gene: TRBV3-1
abundance: few
d_gene: TRBD2
CDR3nt: TGTGCCAGCAGGGTGGGGACTAGCGACTACAATGAGCAGTTCTTC
CDR3aa: CASRVGTSDYNEQFF

j_gene: TRBJ2-5
v_gene: TRBV10-3
abundance: few
d_gene: NA
CDR3nt: TGTGCCATCAGTGAGTCGATTTCAGGTTTGCGAGAGACCCAGTACTTC
CDR3aa: CAISESISGLRETQYF

j_gene: TRBJ1-1
v_gene: TRBV15
abundance: NA
d_gene: NA
CDR3nt: TGTGCCACCAGCAGGACCCTAGTTAGAGCTGAAGCTTTCTTT
CDR3aa: CATSRTLVRAEAFF

j_gene: TRBJ1-1
v_gene: TRBV4-1
abundance: many
d_gene: NA
CDR3nt: TGCGCCAGCAGCCAAGTGGAGGGGGCTGAAGCTTTCTTT
CDR3aa: CASSQVEGAEAFF

j_gene: TRBJ1-5
v_gene: TRBV20-1
abundance: NA
d_gene: NA
CDR3nt: TGCAGTGCTACTAGACAGTACCTGGGATATAGCAATCAGCCCCAGCATTTT
CDR3aa: CSATRQYLGYSNQPQHF

j_gene: TRBJ2-3
v_gene: TRBV20-1
abundance: many
d_gene: TRBD2
CDR3nt: TGCAGTGCTAGACTGGGGGTAGCGGGACTCGAAGATACGCAGTATTTT
CDR3aa: CSARLGVAGLEDTQYF

j_gene: TRBJ2-7
v_gene: TRBV29-1
abundance: NA
d_gene: NA
CDR3nt: TGCAGCGTTTTATTAGACAGGATATCCTACGAGCAGTACTTC
CDR3aa: CSVLLDRISYEQYF

j_gene: TRBJ2-2
v_gene: TRBV10-3
abundance: NA
d_gene: NA
CDR3nt: TGTGCCATCAGGGGTAGGGCCGAAGGGGAGCTGTTTTTT
CDR3aa: CAIRGRAEGELFF

j_gene: TRBJ2-5
v_gene: TRBV12-3/TRBV12-4
abundance: few
d_gene: TRBD2
CDR3nt: TGTGCCAGCAGCGGACTAGCGGGAGGGCCCTCAGAGACCCAGTACTTC
CDR3aa: CASSGLAGGPSETQYF

j_gene: TRBJ2-5
v_gene: TRBV29-1
abundance: many
d_gene: NA
CDR3nt: TGCAGCGTGGTTCAACCGCTCCAAGAGACCCAGTACTTC
CDR3aa: CSVVQPLQETQYF

j_gene: TRBJ1-4
v_gene: TRBV5-6
abundance: many
d_gene: NA
CDR3nt: TGTGCCAGCAGCTCGACGACAGGAATACGTGAAAAACTGTTTTTT
CDR3aa: CASSSTTGIREKLFF

j_gene: TRBJ1-5
v_gene: TRBV7-8
abundance: NA
d_gene: NA
CDR3nt: TGTGCCAGCAGCGAAGTAGGGTATGGCAATCAGCCCCAGCATTTT
CDR3aa: CASSEVGYGNQPQHF

j_gene: TRBJ2-1
v_gene: TRBV2
abundance: NA
d_gene: NA
CDR3nt: TGTGCCAGCAGTGAATATGGTAGCGGCCCTGGGAATGAGCAGTTCTTC
CDR3aa: CASSEYGSGPGNEQFF

j_gene: TRBJ2-7
v_gene: TRBV6-1
abundance: once
d_gene: TRBD2
CDR3nt: TGTGCCAGCATCACTAGCGGACTTGAAACCTACAATGAGCAGTACTTC
CDR3aa: CASITSGLETYNEQYF

j_gene: TRBJ2-1
v_gene: TRBV20-1
abundance: NA
d_gene: TRBD2
CDR3nt: TGCAGTGCCCCGAAAATAGCGGGAGACAATGAGCAGTTCTTC
CDR3aa: CSAPKIAGDNEQFF

j_gene: TRBJ2-2
v_gene: TRBV5-6
abundance: many
d_gene: NA
CDR3nt: TGTGCCAGCAGCGGGCAAAGGGGCGACACCGGGGAGCTGTTTTTT
CDR3aa: CASSGQRGDTGELFF

j_gene: TRBJ2-3
v_gene: TRBV19
abundance: NA
d_gene: TRBD2
CDR3nt: TGTGCCAGTAGTTTTATTCGGGAGGACTTCACAGATACGCAGTATTTT
CDR3aa: CASSFIREDFTDTQYF

j_gene: TRBJ2-2
v_gene: TRBV20-1
abundance: NA
d_gene: TRBD2
CDR3nt: TGCAGTGTCGGACTAGCGGGAGCGAACACCGGGGAGCTGTTTTTT
CDR3aa: CSVGLAGANTGELFF

j_gene: TRBJ1-1
v_gene: TRBV3-1
abundance: NA
d_gene: TRBD1
CDR3nt: TGTGCCAGCAGCCCGAGGGGGCGCGACACTGAAGCTTTCTTT
CDR3aa: CASSPRGRDTEAFF

j_gene: TRBJ2-1
v_gene: TRBV7-8
abundance: NA
d_gene: NA
CDR3nt: TGTGCCAGCAGCTTCGATGTAGGAATGTATGAGCAGTTCTTC
CDR3aa: CASSFDVGMYEQFF

j_gene: TRBJ2-7
v_gene: TRBV4-1
abundance: once
d_gene: NA
CDR3nt: TGCGCCAGCAGCCAGAACAGGGACGTTTCCTACGAGCAGTACTTC
CDR3aa: CASSQNRDVSYEQYF

j_gene: TRBJ2-3
v_gene: TRBV5-6
abundance: NA
d_gene: TRBD2
CDR3nt: TGTGCCAGCAGCTCGACTAGCGGGAAACAAGAGCGCACAGATACGCAGTATTTT
CDR3aa: CASSSTSGKQERTDTQYF

j_gene: TRBJ2-1
v_gene: TRBV30
abundance: few
d_gene: NA
CDR3nt: TGTGCCTCCTCGGGCCTAGGAGGGATTGAGCAGTTCTTC
CDR3aa: CASSGLGGIEQFF

j_gene: TRBJ1-2
v_gene: TRBV5-1
abundance: many
d_gene: TRBD1
CDR3nt: TGTGCCAGCAGCCCCGGGACAGGGGATTATGGCTACACCTTC
CDR3aa: CASSPGTGDYGYTF

j_gene: TRBJ1-1
v_gene: TRBV20-1
abundance: NA
d_gene: TRBD1
CDR3nt: TGCAGTGCTAGAGATCTAGTAGGGGGCGCAGGTGGTACTGAAGCTTTCTTT
CDR3aa: CSARDLVGGAGGTEAFF

j_gene: TRBJ2-7
v_gene: TRBV12-3/TRBV12-4
abundance: few
d_gene: TRBD2
CDR3nt: TGTGCCATTATGGATAGCGGGAGCGGGGCCGAGCAGTACTTC
CDR3aa: CAIMDSGSGAEQYF

j_gene: TRBJ1-1
v_gene: TRBV20-1
abundance: NA
d_gene: NA
CDR3nt: TGCAGTGCTAGAGACTCCGGCCGTATGAACACTGAAGCTTTCTTT
CDR3aa: CSARDSGRMNTEAFF

j_gene: TRBJ1-2
v_gene: TRBV29-1
abundance: many
d_gene: NA
CDR3nt: TGCAGCGTTGAAGCGACAGTAAACTATGGCTACACCTTC
CDR3aa: CSVEATVNYGYTF

j_gene: TRBJ2-7
v_gene: TRBV6-1
abundance: few
d_gene: TRBD2
CDR3nt: TGTGCCAGCAGAGGGGGAACTAGCGGCCTGAACTACGAGCAGTACTTC
CDR3aa: CASRGGTSGLNYEQYF

j_gene: TRBJ2-5
v_gene: TRBV29-1
abundance: few
d_gene: TRBD2
CDR3nt: TGCAGCCTTTTCGGGACTAGCGGCCAAGAGACCCAGTACTTC
CDR3aa: CSLFGTSGQETQYF

j_gene: TRBJ2-1
v_gene: TRBV12-3/TRBV12-4
abundance: many
d_gene: TRBD2
CDR3nt: TGTGCCAGCCGACCCGATCTCGCTAGCGGTTACAATGAGCAGTTCTTC
CDR3aa: CASRPDLASGYNEQFF

j_gene: TRBJ1-2
v_gene: TRBV2
abundance: NA
d_gene: NA
CDR3nt: TGTGCCAGCAGTGTGGTGGCCTCAAACTATGGCTACACCTTC
CDR3aa: CASSVVASNYGYTF

j_gene: TRBJ2-1
v_gene: TRBV10-3
abundance: many
d_gene: NA
CDR3nt: TGTGCCATCACCAACCTACAGGGGGGGTACAATGAGCAGTTCTTC
CDR3aa: CAITNLQGGYNEQFF

j_gene: TRBJ2-5
v_gene: TRBV11-2
abundance: many
d_gene: NA
CDR3nt: TGTGCCAGCAGCTTCGCCCTTAGTAGAGGAGAGACCCAGTACTTC
CDR3aa: CASSFALSRGETQYF

j_gene: TRBJ2-1
v_gene: TRBV15
abundance: few
d_gene: TRBD2
CDR3nt: TGTGCCACCAGCGGAAGGACTAGCGGATACAATGAGCAGTTCTTC
CDR3aa: CATSGRTSGYNEQFF

j_gene: TRBJ1-2
v_gene: TRBV20-1
abundance: NA
d_gene: NA
CDR3nt: TGCAGTGCTTCGACAGGAATAAACTATGGCTACACCTTC
CDR3aa: CSASTGINYGYTF

j_gene: TRBJ1-2
v_gene: TRBV7-9
abundance: NA
d_gene: NA
CDR3nt: TGTGCCAGCAGCTTAAATTCCCCAGACTACACCTTC
CDR3aa: CASSLNSPDYTF

j_gene: TRBJ2-5
v_gene: TRBV20-1
abundance: NA
d_gene: NA
CDR3nt: TGCAGTGCTACTGGCCGTCAAGAGACCCAGTACTTC
CDR3aa: CSATGRQETQYF

j_gene: TRBJ2-1
v_gene: TRBV10-2
abundance: many
d_gene: TRBD2
CDR3nt: TGCGCCAGCAGTGGACTAGCGGACGAGGATGAGCAGTTCTTC
CDR3aa: CASSGLADEDEQFF

j_gene: TRBJ2-3
v_gene: TRBV5-1
abundance: few
d_gene: NA
CDR3nt: TGCGCCAGCAGGGACGGCAGGACGAGCACAGATACGCAGTATTTT
CDR3aa: CASRDGRTSTDTQYF

j_gene: TRBJ1-5
v_gene: TRBV5-5
abundance: NA
d_gene: NA
CDR3nt: TGTGCCAGCAGCCCCGGACAAGGATATTATAGCAATCAGCCCCAGCATTTT
CDR3aa: CASSPGQGYYSNQPQHF

j_gene: TRBJ2-3
v_gene: TRBV5-6
abundance: NA
d_gene: NA
CDR3nt: TGTGCCAGCAGCCTCTGGACTAGGGGGGGGTACACAGATACGCAGTATTTT
CDR3aa: CASSLWTRGGYTDTQYF

j_gene: TRBJ2-4
v_gene: TRBV6-1
abundance: NA
d_gene: TRBD2
CDR3nt: TGTGCCAGCAAGGGGATAGCGGGAGAGGCCAAAAACATTCAGTACTTC
CDR3aa: CASKGIAGEAKNIQYF

j_gene: TRBJ2-1
v_gene: TRBV27
abundance: many
d_gene: TRBD1
CDR3nt: TGTGCCAGCAGAGGGACAGCCTCGAGCTCCTACAATGAGCAGTTCTTC
CDR3aa: CASRGTASSSYNEQFF

j_gene: TRBJ2-3
v_gene: TRBV20-1
abundance: NA
d_gene: TRBD1
CDR3nt: TGCAGTGCGTGGGACAGGCGAGGGACAGATACGCAGTATTTT
CDR3aa: CSAWDRRGTDTQYF

j_gene: TRBJ1-1
v_gene: TRBV20-1
abundance: NA
d_gene: NA
CDR3nt: TGCAGTATATTGGGGGGGGGGACTGAAGCTTTCTTT
CDR3aa: CSILGGGTEAFF

j_gene: TRBJ1-1
v_gene: TRBV12-3/TRBV12-4
abundance: many
d_gene: TRBD1
CDR3nt: TGTGCCAGCAACCGACAGGGGGTTAACACTGAAGCTTTCTTT
CDR3aa: CASNRQGVNTEAFF

j_gene: TRBJ1-1
v_gene: TRBV5-5
abundance: many
d_gene: TRBD1
CDR3nt: TGTGCCAGCAGCTCCTTTGGGACAGGGTCCACTGAAGCTTTCTTT
CDR3aa: CASSSFGTGSTEAFF

j_gene: TRBJ2-5
v_gene: TRBV2
abundance: NA
d_gene: TRBD2
CDR3nt: TGTGCCAGCAGTGAATTCGGGCTAGCGGGAGAGACCCAGTACTTC
CDR3aa: CASSEFGLAGETQYF

j_gene: TRBJ2-7
v_gene: TRBV3-1
abundance: many
d_gene: TRBD2
CDR3nt: TGTGCCAGCAGCCAAGATCTAGCGGGAGTATCCCGCGAGCAGTACTTC
CDR3aa: CASSQDLAGVSREQYF

j_gene: TRBJ2-1
v_gene: TRBV3-1
abundance: many
d_gene: NA
CDR3nt: TGTGCCAGCAGCCAAGATATGGCAGGAGACCGGAGGGAGCAGTTCTTC
CDR3aa: CASSQDMAGDRREQFF

j_gene: TRBJ1-1
v_gene: TRBV7-6
abundance: NA
d_gene: NA
CDR3nt: TGTGCCAGCAGCTTGTCCACGTTTGGGACTGAAGCTTTCTTT
CDR3aa: CASSLSTFGTEAFF

j_gene: TRBJ2-5
v_gene: TRBV24-1
abundance: NA
d_gene: TRBD1
CDR3nt: TGTGCCACCAGTTGGACAGGGGATCAAGAGACCCAGTACTTC
CDR3aa: CATSWTGDQETQYF

j_gene: TRBJ2-6
v_gene: TRBV20-1
abundance: NA
d_gene: NA
CDR3nt: TGCAGTTCATCGCGGGACGAAAGCTCTGGGGCCAACGTCCTGACTTTC
CDR3aa: CSSSRDESSGANVLTF